This T cell receptor beta chain was retrieved from a study of T cell responses to AZD1222 COVID-19 vaccine. Study-level points and caveats: Possibly, clonal diversity was underestimated; donors were largely white British and included more females. With two AZD1222 doses given, Spike-specific TCR breadth and depth both rose.

As regards this clone: Its specificity is not known.

Only in-frame clones appear in the TCRdb table, and some are missing; sequencing was by immunoSEQ multiplex PCR. The table includes around 70,000 clones, around 90% detected once. This sample comprised peripheral blood, obtained 28 days after the second dose of the MenACWY control vaccine. This sequence was found in an adult who received the MenACWY meningococcal vaccine as a control.

The CDR3 spells CASSPGQAPRYEQYF. CDR3 nucleotide sequence: TGTGCCAGCAGCCCCGGACAGGCCCCAAGATACGAGCAGTACTTC. V usage is TRBV28 and J usage is TRBJ2-7, with 7 bases aligning to TRBD1. This CDR3 has 15 residues. V shed 6 bases and J 4 bases; nucleotides not matched to a gene: 12. Germline CDR1 is MDHEN and CDR2 is SYDVKM.